This entry lists 29 T cell receptor beta chains sequenced from one sample in a study of blood T cells in healthy people across ages. The use of a sample-barcoded 5' primer and a J-beta primer mix characterized a second PCR of roughly 7 to 11 cycles. TCRdb itself ran the 5' RACE reads through MiXCR, one entry per CDR3 protein. The table has about 830,000 distinct CDR3 sequences, around 62% seen once. Sequenced: blood. These receptors all come from a man younger than 45 in good health.

V and J are TRBV30 and TRBJ2-1; D ambiguous. The ends were cut back, 2 bases at V and 8 bases at J, with 7 bases in the middle. CDR1 and CDR2 (germline): GTSNPN, SVGIG (reference sequence). CDR3 length: 11 amino acids. The CDR3 nucleotides are TGTGCCTGGAGTCAAACGGATGAGCAGTTCTTC. Amino acid sequence: CAWSQTDEQFF.

V usage is TRBV4-3 and J usage is TRBJ1-2; 7 positions match TRBD1. Germline V gene lookup returns CDR1 LGHNA and CDR2 YSLEER. The CDR3 has 19 residues. The V segment lost 0 bases and the J segment 5 bases; nucleotides outside the gene matches: 18. The CDR3 loop is CASSQDQTGRGLSPYGYTF. The CDR3 bases are TGCGCCAGCAGCCAAGATCAAACGGGCAGGGGGTTAAGCCCTTATGGCTACACCTTC.

This clonotype appeared a few times. The V and J genes are TRBV28 and TRBJ2-1; the D gene is possibly TRBD2 (7 bases). V lost 6 bases and J lost 8, with 23 bases in between. Germline CDR1 and CDR2: MDHEN and SYDVKM. CDR3 size: 16 residues. The chain's CDR3 is CASSTLSAGALDEQFF. The CDR3 nucleotides are TGTGCCAGCAGCACCTTGAGCGCGGGGGCACTCGATGAGCAGTTCTTC. The complete variable domain, with remaining parts taken from reference TRBV28 and TRBJ2-1, reads DVKVTQSSRYLVKRTGEKVFLECVQDMDHENMFWYRQDPGLGLRLIYFSYDVKMKEKGDIPEGYSVSREKKERFSLILESASTNQTSMYLCASSTLSAGALDEQFFGPGTRLTVL.

The chain joins TRBV14 to TRBJ2-4; 10 positions agree with TRBD2. The DNA matches TRBJ2-7 better at its end, which makes the J call doubtful. CDR3 size: 16 residues. The V gene's germline CDR1 is SGHDN and CDR2 FVKESK. The CDR3 protein is CASSLRNLAGVDEQYF. CDR3 sequence (DNA): TGTGCCAGCAGCCTACGAAACCTAGCGGGGGTGGACGAGCAGTACTTC.

The chain is built from TRBV7-8 and TRBJ2-1, with D maybe TRBD2 (6 bases). The CDR3 spans 17 residues. Germline CDR1 is SGHVS and CDR2 is FQNEAQ. Deletions cut 5 bases from V and 4 bases from J, with 21 bases between. CDR3 DNA sequence: TGTGCCAGCAGCCTTTGGACCCAGGGCGGGGTATACAATGAGCAGTTCTTC. The encoded protein is CASSLWTQGGVYNEQFF.

The V gene is TRBV6-5, the J gene TRBJ2-7, with D unclear. The CDR3 is made up of 11 amino acids. V lost 7 bases and J 10 bases, leaving 14 bases between the germline ends. From germline, CDR1 is MNHEY and CDR2 SVGAGI. In DNA, the CDR3 is TGTGCCAGCACCCAAAGTGCCCAACAGTACTTC. Residues: CASTQSAQQYF.

There are a few counts of this clonotype. This chain uses TRBV7-2 with TRBJ2-3; 8 bases are a match to TRBD2. V was clipped by 5 bases and J by 3 bases; unmatched bases: 7. This CDR3 is built from 15 residues. Germline V gives CDR1 SGHTA, CDR2 FQGNSA. For the CDR3, the DNA is TGTGCCAGCAGCCCAACTAGCGGAACAACAGATACGCAGTATTTT. This encodes CASSPTSGTTDTQYF.

The V gene is TRBV12-3 or TRBV12-4, the J gene TRBJ2-1; 8 bases map to TRBD1. The CDR3 is 13 residues long. J gave up 15 bases and V 5 bases, and 12 bases lay outside the gene matches. The CDR3: CASSGNLGQGMFF. As DNA, the CDR3 is TGTGCCAGCAGTGGGAACTTAGGACAGGGTATGTTCTTC.

V is TRBV29-1 and J is TRBJ2-7; TRBD1 or TRBD2 may be the D gene (5 bases each). V was clipped by 4 bases and J by 1 base, with 23 bases between them. Germline V gives CDR1 SQVTM, CDR2 ANQGSEA. CDR3 length: 17 amino acids. For the CDR3, the DNA is TGCAGCGTTGTCATGAAGTCGGAGAGGGGACCTTCCTACGAGCAGTACTTC. Its translation is CSVVMKSERGPSYEQYF.

This chain uses TRBV13 with TRBJ2-7; the match to TRBD1 covers 8 bases. J lost 2 bases, V lost 4 bases, and 10 bases had no gene match. The CDR3 totals 16 residues. Germline lookup yields CDR1 PRHDT and CDR2 FYEKMQ (reference sequence). Written as DNA, the CDR3 is TGTGCCAGCAGCTCCGGACAGGGAATTTTCGCCTACGAGCAGTACTTC. Amino acid sequence: CASSSGQGIFAYEQYF. Supplemented by reference TRBV13 and TRBJ2-7, the full variable domain reads AAGVIQSPRHLIKEKRETATLKCYPIPRHDTVYWYQQGPGQDPQFLISFYEKMQSDKGSIPDRFSAQQFSDYHSELNMSSLELGDSALYFCASSSGQGIFAYEQYFGPGTRLTVT.

This chain links TRBV30 with TRBJ1-6; the D is unclear. Germline V gene sequence: CDR1 GTSNPN, CDR2 SVGIG (reference sequence). The CDR3 is made up of 13 amino acids. Trimming removed 3 bases at V and 9 bases at J, with 12 bases between. The CDR3: CAWREDVGSPLHF. In DNA, the CDR3 is TGTGCCTGGAGGGAGGACGTGGGTTCACCCCTCCACTTT.

The rearrangement links TRBV7-2 to TRBJ1-6; D may be TRBD1 (6 bases). CDR1 and CDR2 from the germline V gene are SGHTA and FQGNSA. CDR3 size: 15 residues. Trimming stripped 5 bases from V and 7 bases from J, with 15 bases between. CDR3 protein: CASSVGQMMNSPLHF. For the CDR3, the DNA is TGTGCCAGCAGCGTAGGACAGATGATGAATTCACCCCTCCACTTT.

A few counts support this clonotype. This rearrangement joins TRBV4-3 to TRBJ2-6; TRBD1 aligns across 8 bases. V trimming: 3 bases; J trimming: 0 bases; junction bases outside the gene matches: 1. The CDR3 spans 16 residues. CDR1 is LGHNA and CDR2 is YSLEER in the germline V gene. This CDR3 is CASSQGTGSGANVLTF. CDR3 bases: TGCGCCAGCAGCCAGGGGACAGGCTCTGGGGCCAACGTCCTGACTTTC.

The J gene is TRBJ2-1, the V gene TRBV20-1, with D possibly matching TRBD2 (5 bases). V was pared by 1 base and J by 7 bases, with 38 bases between. Germline lookup yields CDR1 DFQATT and CDR2 SNEGSKA (reference sequence). CDR3 length: 22 residues. CDR3 loop: CSARVGVASLHQAERLLNEQFF. For the CDR3, the DNA is TGCAGTGCTAGAGTGGGCGTGGCGTCCCTTCACCAAGCGGAAAGACTCTTAAATGAGCAGTTCTTC.

The chain uses TRBV12-3 or TRBV12-4 and TRBJ2-7; possibly TRBD2 for D (7 bases). The V gene lost 4 bases and the J gene lost 3 bases, with 16 bases spanning the gap. This CDR3 is 15 amino acids long. CDR3 sequence (DNA): TGTGCCAGCAGTTCTCAGGGGAGGGGATACTACGAGCAGTACTTC. It encodes CASSSQGRGYYEQYF.

The CDR3 region has the DNA TGTGCCAGCAGTTCCGGCCCTTGGCGGAGTGAGCAGTTCTTC. Protein: CASSSGPWRSEQFF. V gene TRBV27 combines with J gene TRBJ2-1; unclear D gene. Germline CDR1 is MNHEY and CDR2 is SMNVEV (reference sequence). V was clipped by 4 bases and J by 9 bases, with 16 bases between them. The CDR3 has 14 residues.

The V call is TRBV7-2, the J call TRBJ2-4, with 11 bases that match TRBD2. The J call could be wrong; TRBJ2-5 is a better fit for the DNA end. The germline V gene encodes CDR1 SGHTA and CDR2 FQGNSA. The CDR3 is 15 amino acids. The CDR3 spells CASSLVAGGLETQYF. In DNA form, the CDR3 reads TGTGCCAGCAGCTTAGTAGCGGGGGGGCTGGAGACCCAGTACTTC.

This clonotype was seen more than once but under ten times. The chain links TRBV4-3 to TRBJ2-1; tentatively, D is TRBD1 (6 bases). Germline V gene data show CDR1 as LGHNA and CDR2 as YSLEER. This CDR3 comprises 15 residues. V gave up 0 bases and J gave up 4 bases, with 10 bases separating them. CDR3 DNA sequence: TGCGCCAGCAGCCAAGATAGGACAGTTTACAATGAGCAGTTCTTC. Encoded protein: CASSQDRTVYNEQFF.

V and J are TRBV28 and TRBJ2-3, with a possible D match to TRBD2 (6 bases). Trimming stripped 2 bases from V and 4 bases from J, with 7 bases between. Germline assignment: CDR1 MDHEN and CDR2 SYDVKM. This CDR3 comprises 13 residues. DNA of the CDR3: TGTGCCAGCAGTTTAACTAGCCCAGATACGCAGTATTTT. Its protein product is CASSLTSPDTQYF.

This rearrangement joins TRBV24-1 to TRBJ1-2; 9 nucleotides align to TRBD1. The CDR3 is 18 residues long. V trimming: 5 bases; J trimming: 1 base; junction bases outside the gene matches: 13. Germline CDR1 KGHDR, CDR2 SFDVKD. In DNA, the CDR3 is TGTGCCACCAGTGGAACCGGGACAGGGACAACCCGTAACTATGGCTACACCTTC. Its protein is CATSGTGTGTTRNYGYTF.

This rearrangement joins TRBV6-2 or TRBV6-3 to TRBJ2-1; 9 nucleotides agree with TRBD1. V lost 5 bases to trimming and J lost 0 bases; unmatched junction nucleotides: 14. The germline CDR1 and CDR2 sequences are MNHEY and SVGEGT. This CDR3 region has 19 residues. The chain's CDR3 is CASSPPGQGFTSSYNEQFF. In DNA form, the CDR3 reads TGTGCCAGCAGTCCTCCGGGACAGGGCTTCACATCCTCCTACAATGAGCAGTTCTTC.

This clonotype was seen only once. The chain has TRBV12-3 or TRBV12-4 and TRBJ1-3; D unclear. Trimming removed 5 bases from V and 1 base from J, with 6 bases in between. The CDR3 loop spans 13 amino acids. CDR3 loop: CASSDGSGNTIYF. The CDR3 DNA is TGTGCCAGCAGTGATGGTTCTGGAAACACCATATATTTT.

V gene TRBV24-1 combines with J gene TRBJ1-2; D not certain. This CDR3 region has 14 residues. The V end lost 1 base, the J end lost 8 bases, and 13 bases lay between the germline ends. Germline CDR1 KGHDR, CDR2 SFDVKD. Here the CDR3 DNA reads TGTGCCACCAGTGATTTAACTCGGGGAGCAGGCTACACCTTC. Translation gives CATSDLTRGAGYTF.

V usage is TRBV4-2 and J usage is TRBJ2-4; D may be TRBD1 (6 bases). The CDR3 is 18 residues long. V was clipped by 1 base and J by 2 bases, with 18 bases between them. Germline lookup yields CDR1 LGHNA and CDR2 YNFKEQ. CDR3 amino acids: CASSQVEIATGTKNIQYF. CDR3 nucleotides: TGTGCCAGCAGCCAAGTCGAAATCGCGACAGGCACCAAAAACATTCAGTACTTC.

The chain recombines TRBV6-2 or TRBV6-3 with TRBJ1-1; possibly TRBD1 for D (6 bases). The CDR3 is made up of 14 amino acids. V was pared by 5 bases and J by 1 base, with 11 bases between. Germline loops: CDR1 MNHEY, CDR2 SVGEGT. The CDR3 bases are TGTGCCAGCAGTGACCCACAGGGGAACACTGAAGCTTTCTTT. This sequence encodes CASSDPQGNTEAFF.

V and J are TRBV7-3 and TRBJ2-1; D uncertain. Germline CDR1 reads SGHTA; CDR2 reads FQGTGA. The CDR3 spans 14 residues. Trimming removed 5 bases from V and 5 bases from J, with 13 bases in between. DNA of the CDR3: TGTGCCAGCAGCACGCAAGTCTGGGACAATGAGCAGTTCTTC. Protein: CASSTQVWDNEQFF.

This clonotype appeared a few times. The CDR3 bases are TGCAGCGTTGAATGGGCCTCGGGCGAGACCCAGTACTTC. It translates to CSVEWASGETQYF. The chain carries TRBV29-1 and TRBJ2-5, with D unresolved. The CDR3 covers 13 residues. Trimming removed 2 bases at V and 5 bases at J, with 12 bases between. Germline V CDR1 and CDR2: SQVTM, ANQGSEA.

The chain joins TRBV11-2 to TRBJ2-4, with 12 bases matching TRBD1. The CDR3 runs 17 residues. Per the germline V gene, CDR1 is SGHAT and CDR2 is FQNNGV. The V gene end was trimmed by 11 bases and the J gene end by 3 bases; junction bases not matched to a gene: 14. CDR3 coding DNA: TGTGCCTGCCGAACGGGGACAGGGGGCTTTGGCAAAAACATTCAGTACTTC. Its protein is CACRTGTGGFGKNIQYF.

The chain recombines TRBV4-2 with TRBJ2-3; D remains ambiguous. The V end was cut by 1 base, the J end by 4 bases, with 6 bases between. This CDR3 comprises 13 residues. Germline V gene data show CDR1 as LGHNA and CDR2 as YNFKEQ. CDR3 in amino acids: CASSQGSPDTQYF. The CDR3 DNA reads TGTGCCAGCAGCCAAGGTAGCCCAGATACGCAGTATTTT.